This T cell receptor beta chain is drawn from a study of T-cell reconstitution after alpha-beta-depleted transplantation in children. This CDR3 spans 17 amino acids. Germline-derived CDR1 and CDR2 are SGHDN and FVKESK. The V segment lost 5 bases and the J segment 0 bases; nucleotides outside the gene matches: 8. The TCRbeta library was prepared with unique molecular identifiers. TCRdb reanalysed the PCR reads using MiXCR and keeps one entry per CDR3 protein. The sample carries a few hundred thousand distinct CDR3 sequences, 23% recorded once. The specimen was PBMCs, mostly from graft donor cells, collected 180 days after TCRalphabeta/CD19-depleted stem cell transplant. This chain uses TRBV14 with TRBJ2-1; TRBD1 aligns across 9 bases. The sequence derives from a male patient younger than 18 who had a stem cell transplant for acute lymphoblastic leukemia, so the T cells may come from the graft donor. CDR3 nucleotide sequence: TGTGCCAGCAGCGGACAGGGGTGGTTGAGCTCCTACAATGAGCAGTTCTTC. It yields the protein CASSGQGWLSSYNEQFF.